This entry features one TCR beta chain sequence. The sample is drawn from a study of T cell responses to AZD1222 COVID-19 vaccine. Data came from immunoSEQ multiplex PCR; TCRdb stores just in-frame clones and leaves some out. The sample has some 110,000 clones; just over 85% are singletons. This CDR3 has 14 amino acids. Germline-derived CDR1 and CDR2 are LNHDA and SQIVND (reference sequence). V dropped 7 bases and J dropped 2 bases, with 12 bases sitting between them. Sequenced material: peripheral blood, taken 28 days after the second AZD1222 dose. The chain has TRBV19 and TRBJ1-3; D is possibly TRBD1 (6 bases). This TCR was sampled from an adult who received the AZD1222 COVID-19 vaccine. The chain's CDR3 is CASIGGDTGNTIYF. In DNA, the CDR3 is TGTGCCAGTATCGGGGGGGACACTGGAAACACCATATATTTT.